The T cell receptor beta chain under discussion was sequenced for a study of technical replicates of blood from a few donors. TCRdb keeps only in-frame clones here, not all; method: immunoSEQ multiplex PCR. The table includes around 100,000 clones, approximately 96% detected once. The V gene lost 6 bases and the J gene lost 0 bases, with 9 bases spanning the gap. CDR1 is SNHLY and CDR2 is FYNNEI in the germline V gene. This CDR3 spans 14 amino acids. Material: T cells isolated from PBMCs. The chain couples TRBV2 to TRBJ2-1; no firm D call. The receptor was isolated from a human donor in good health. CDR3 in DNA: TGTGCCAGCAGGCCCCCGAGCTCCTACAATGAGCAGTTCTTC. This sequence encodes CASRPPSSYNEQFF.